These T cell receptor beta chains were read from a single sample in a study of blood T cells in healthy people across ages. MiXCR was run by TCRdb on the 5' RACE reads, yielding one entry per CDR3 protein. The sample includes hundreds of thousands of distinct CDR3 sequences, under 65% of them seen just once. The sample consisted of blood. These receptors came from a woman aged 80 or older in good health. The CDR3 runs from the conserved cysteine through the conserved F or W. The order of the fields is J gene, V gene, D gene, clone size, CDR3 DNA, CDR3 protein. The D gene is left open where the match is weak. Only part of the rows carry a size: once, few, many, or a class if the clone is expanded.

J: TRBJ2-1
V: TRBV20-1
D: TRBD1
size: .
DNA: TGCAGTGTCATTGACAGGGGTCGGGATGAGCAGTTCTTC
CDR3: CSVIDRGRDEQFF

J: TRBJ2-3
V: TRBV20-1
D: TRBD2
size: once
DNA: TGCAGTGCTAGAGGGGCTAGCGGGAGCTCAGATACGCAGTATTTT
CDR3: CSARGASGSSDTQYF

J: TRBJ2-7
V: TRBV25-1
D: .
size: many
DNA: TGTGCCAGCAGTGAAACCGTTGATACGTACGAGCAGTACTTC
CDR3: CASSETVDTYEQYF

J: TRBJ2-7
V: TRBV11-2
D: .
size: many
DNA: TGTGCCAGCAGCTTATATCAGGGGCTCGAGCAGTACTTC
CDR3: CASSLYQGLEQYF

J: TRBJ1-5
V: TRBV6-6
D: .
size: .
DNA: TGTGCCAGCACTCTAGGTATCGGGGGCGCGGGCAATCAGCCCCAGCATTTT
CDR3: CASTLGIGGAGNQPQHF

J: TRBJ2-1
V: TRBV5-1
D: .
size: once
DNA: TGCGCCAGCAGCTTGGTCACAGTTCGAAACAATGAGCAGTTCTTC
CDR3: CASSLVTVRNNEQFF

J: TRBJ2-1
V: TRBV7-9
D: .
size: many
DNA: TGTGCCAGCAGCTTAGCGCTAAGGGAGCAGTTCTTC
CDR3: CASSLALREQFF

J: TRBJ2-7
V: TRBV2
D: TRBD2
size: .
DNA: TGTGCCAGCATACGGGAGGCCTACGAGCAGTACTTC
CDR3: CASIREAYEQYF

J: TRBJ2-3
V: TRBV7-2
D: .
size: .
DNA: TGTGCCAGCAGCGTAAGGGGGTCAGATACGCAGTATTTT
CDR3: CASSVRGSDTQYF

J: TRBJ2-5
V: TRBV7-2
D: .
size: few
DNA: TGTGCCAGCAGCCGAAGCCCTAAGTCGGAGACCCAGTACTTC
CDR3: CASSRSPKSETQYF

J: TRBJ2-3
V: TRBV2
D: .
size: few
DNA: TGTGCCAGCACTCAAACGGGACCCCGCACAGATACGCAGTATTTT
CDR3: CASTQTGPRTDTQYF

J: TRBJ1-4
V: TRBV9
D: .
size: few
DNA: TGTGCCAGCAGTCTTACCGGGACACCGAGAGAAAAACTGTTTTTT
CDR3: CASSLTGTPREKLFF

J: TRBJ1-1
V: TRBV14
D: .
size: few
DNA: TGTGCCAGCAGCCACAACCGGTTAAACACTGAAGCTTTCTTT
CDR3: CASSHNRLNTEAFF

J: TRBJ2-1
V: TRBV10-3
D: .
size: .
DNA: TGTGCCATCAACAGAGACAGGCTAAATGAGCAGTTCTTC
CDR3: CAINRDRLNEQFF

J: TRBJ2-1
V: TRBV7-3
D: .
size: many
DNA: TGTGCCAGCAGCCCTGGAGTTTACAATGAGCAGTTCTTC
CDR3: CASSPGVYNEQFF

J: TRBJ2-1
V: TRBV5-4
D: .
size: .
DNA: TGTGCCAGCAGCCATCCTAACAATGAGCAGTTCTTC
CDR3: CASSHPNNEQFF

J: TRBJ2-6
V: TRBV4-2
D: .
size: .
DNA: TGTGCCAGCAGCCAGGCGGAGGGTGTCTCTGGGGCCAACGTCCTGACTTTC
CDR3: CASSQAEGVSGANVLTF

J: TRBJ1-1
V: TRBV4-1
D: TRBD1
size: .
DNA: TGCGCCAGCAGCCAGGGACGACAGGGGATGAACACTGAAGCTTTCTTT
CDR3: CASSQGRQGMNTEAFF

J: TRBJ2-1
V: TRBV7-9
D: TRBD2
size: many
DNA: TGTGCCAGCAGCTTAGGTTCTCCGGGGGGGCCGGGTGAGCAGTTCTTC
CDR3: CASSLGSPGGPGEQFF

J: TRBJ2-3
V: TRBV5-1
D: TRBD1
size: many
DNA: TGCGCCAGCAGCATAGGACAGGGTGGAGATACGCAGTATTTT
CDR3: CASSIGQGGDTQYF

J: TRBJ2-3
V: TRBV20-1
D: TRBD2
size: many
DNA: TGCAGTGCCCCGGTGGCTAGCGGGTCGGATACGCAGTATTTT
CDR3: CSAPVASGSDTQYF

J: TRBJ2-2
V: TRBV10-2
D: TRBD2
size: few
DNA: TGCGCCAGCAGGACTAGCGTGACCGGGGAGCTGTTTTTT
CDR3: CASRTSVTGELFF

J: TRBJ2-2
V: TRBV6-1
D: TRBD1
size: .
DNA: TGTGCCAGCAGTCCTCGGACAGGGGAAGGCACCGGGGAGCTGTTTTTT
CDR3: CASSPRTGEGTGELFF

J: TRBJ2-1
V: TRBV7-2
D: .
size: many
DNA: TGTGCCAGCGGCGGGGCAGGAAACAATGAGCAGTTCTTC
CDR3: CASGGAGNNEQFF

J: TRBJ2-4
V: TRBV30
D: .
size: .
DNA: TGTGCCTGGGGCCCTCGGGGAGCCAAAAACATTCAGTACTTC
CDR3: CAWGPRGAKNIQYF

J: TRBJ2-5
V: TRBV5-8
D: .
size: few
DNA: TGTGCCAGCAGCGTGGGTCAGGGAGGCGGCAGACGGTACTTC
CDR3: CASSVGQGGGRRYF

J: TRBJ2-3
V: TRBV9
D: .
size: many
DNA: TGTGCCAGCAGCGTATTGCCGACAAGCACAGATACGCAGTATTTT
CDR3: CASSVLPTSTDTQYF

J: TRBJ2-3
V: TRBV3-1
D: .
size: many
DNA: TGTGCCAGCAGCTCGCGGGGTACAGATACGCAGTATTTT
CDR3: CASSSRGTDTQYF

J: TRBJ2-5
V: TRBV5-1
D: TRBD2
size: many
DNA: TGCGCCAGCAGCTTGAGCGGGGACCAAGAGACCCAGTACTTC
CDR3: CASSLSGDQETQYF

J: TRBJ2-7
V: TRBV28
D: TRBD2
size: .
DNA: TGTGCCAGCAGTTTATCACTAGCGGGGGGGCTTACTACACTCTACGAGCAGTACTTC
CDR3: CASSLSLAGGLTTLYEQYF

J: TRBJ2-7
V: TRBV14
D: .
size: few
DNA: TGTGCCAGCAGCCAACGGCCCATGGTGGCGGTCTACGAGCAGTACTTC
CDR3: CASSQRPMVAVYEQYF

J: TRBJ2-2
V: TRBV20-1
D: TRBD1
size: .
DNA: TGCAGTGCTAGAGATTCGGGACAGGGAACCACCGGGGAGCTGTTTTTT
CDR3: CSARDSGQGTTGELFF

J: TRBJ1-1
V: TRBV25-1
D: TRBD1
size: .
DNA: TGTGCCAGCAGTGACCGACAGGGAGACACTGAAGCTTTCTTT
CDR3: CASSDRQGDTEAFF

J: TRBJ2-1
V: TRBV7-9
D: .
size: few
DNA: TGTGCCAGCAGCATCGGGGGATCGAATGAGCAGTTCTTC
CDR3: CASSIGGSNEQFF

J: TRBJ2-6
V: TRBV5-1
D: .
size: many
DNA: TGCGCCAGCAGCTTGGCTTTTGTGAGCTCTGGGGCCAACGTCCTGACTTTC
CDR3: CASSLAFVSSGANVLTF

J: TRBJ2-1
V: TRBV12-3/TRBV12-4
D: TRBD2
size: many
DNA: TGTGCCAGCACTCCACTAGCGGGAGGGCATGAGCAGTTCTTC
CDR3: CASTPLAGGHEQFF

J: TRBJ1-1
V: TRBV4-2
D: .
size: .
DNA: TGTGCCAGCAGCCAGGATACGATAGGGGGGAAGAACACTGAAGCTTTCTTT
CDR3: CASSQDTIGGKNTEAFF

J: TRBJ2-4
V: TRBV2
D: TRBD1
size: few
DNA: TGTGCCAGCAGCGACGTAGGGACAGAAAACATTCAGTACTTC
CDR3: CASSDVGTENIQYF

J: TRBJ2-7
V: TRBV10-3
D: .
size: .
DNA: TGTGCCATCAGTGAGGCAGATCCATACGAGCAGTACTTC
CDR3: CAISEADPYEQYF

J: TRBJ1-6
V: TRBV20-1
D: .
size: few
DNA: TGCAGTGCTAGACCCGCCCTTTCGGCCCTCCACTTT
CDR3: CSARPALSALHF

J: TRBJ2-5
V: TRBV29-1
D: .
size: many
DNA: TGCAGCGTGGGCAGGGAGTACCAAGAGACCCAGTACTTC
CDR3: CSVGREYQETQYF

J: TRBJ2-2
V: TRBV3-1
D: TRBD2
size: few
DNA: TGTGCCAGCAGCCCGCGGGAGTGGGGCACCGGGGAGCTGTTTTTT
CDR3: CASSPREWGTGELFF

J: TRBJ2-2
V: TRBV5-1
D: .
size: .
DNA: TGCGCCAGCAAAGGGTCCGACACCGGGGAGCTGTTTTTT
CDR3: CASKGSDTGELFF

J: TRBJ1-6
V: TRBV6-1
D: .
size: many
DNA: TGTGCCAGCAGTGAATCAGATCCGCTCTATAATTCACCCCTCCACTTT
CDR3: CASSESDPLYNSPLHF

J: TRBJ1-1
V: TRBV6-5
D: .
size: .
DNA: TGTGCCAGCAGAGATCGTGGACTGACGAACACTGAAGCTTTCTTT
CDR3: CASRDRGLTNTEAFF

J: TRBJ2-1
V: TRBV5-1
D: .
size: few
DNA: TGCGCCAGCGCCAGACAGAGCTCCTACAATGAGCAGTTCTTC
CDR3: CASARQSSYNEQFF

J: TRBJ2-2
V: TRBV6-4
D: .
size: .
DNA: TGTGCCAGCAGTGAGGCTAGCTCCGGGGAGCTGTTTTTT
CDR3: CASSEASSGELFF

J: TRBJ2-5
V: TRBV7-9
D: .
size: .
DNA: TGTGCCAGCAGCGTCTATGCAGGGTCCAGTGAGCAGTACTTC
CDR3: CASSVYAGSSEQYF

J: TRBJ2-1
V: TRBV2
D: TRBD2
size: .
DNA: TGTGCCAGCACCCTAACTAGCGGGAGGGCCAATGAGCAGTTCTTC
CDR3: CASTLTSGRANEQFF